The 5 T cell receptor beta chains reported below all come from one sample, sequenced in a study of blood T cell repertoires in COVID-19 (dated by TCRdb to the early 2020s). Receptor libraries were prepared by the immunoSEQ multiplex PCR assay. Entries here come from immuneACCESS through TCRdb and include only in-frame sequences with V and J called. Some clones fail to appear in such tables; in the studies checked, an unresolved V gene covers under half of the shortfall, and the cause of the remainder is unknown. The sample data list 130,000 or so clones, and roughly three quarters of these were observed just once. The ten biggest clones cover roughly 7.9% of the sample. Sequencing was performed on peripheral blood. These receptors all come from a human donor in a cohort sampled during active COVID-19.

Only one count was recorded for this clone. In nucleotides, the CDR3 is TGTGCCAGCAGTTACCTTGGGACAGGGAGTGAAGCTTTCTTT. Protein sequence: CASSYLGTGSEAFF. The chain carries TRBV6-6 and TRBJ1-1, with TRBD1 matching 9 bases. This CDR3 region has 14 residues. Trimming at V came to 2 bases and at J to 7 bases, leaving 5 bases not matched to a gene. Looked up from germline, CDR1 is MNHNY and CDR2 is SVGAGI (reference sequence).

This sequence joins TRBV19 and TRBJ2-1; the match to TRBD2 covers 10 bases. CDR1 LNHDA and CDR2 SQIVND come from the germline V gene (reference sequence). The CDR3 contains 15 residues. The J segment lost 4 bases and the V segment lost 5 bases, leaving 5 bases of the junction unmatched. CDR3 sequence reads: CASSLAGGAYNEQFF. DNA of the CDR3: TGTGCCAGTAGTTTAGCGGGAGGTGCTTACAATGAGCAGTTCTTC. Combining the CDR3 with reference TRBV19 and TRBJ2-1 gives the whole variable domain DGGITQSPKYLFRKEGQNVTLSCEQNLNHDAMYWYRQDPGQGLRLIYYSQIVNDFQKGDIAEGYSVSREKKESFPLTVTSAQKNPTAFYLCASSLAGGAYNEQFFGPGTRLTVL.

The rearrangement joins TRBV11-2 to TRBJ2-1; the match to TRBD1 covers 8 bases. The CDR3 length is 13 residues. In germline, CDR1 is SGHAT, CDR2 FQNNGV. Germline trimming cut 7 bases from V and 9 bases from J; bases unmatched to any gene: 8. CDR3 region: CASNGQGLGEQFF. The CDR3 nucleotides read TGTGCCAGCAATGGACAGGGTCTAGGTGAGCAGTTCTTC.

V usage is TRBV28 and J usage is TRBJ2-7; unclear D gene. Looked up from germline, CDR1 is MDHEN and CDR2 is SYDVKM. The CDR3 has 13 residues. The V end lost 6 bases, the J end lost 0 bases, and 9 bases lay between the germline ends. CDR3 nucleotides: TGTGCCAGCAGATCAGTGCTCTCCTACGAGCAGTACTTC. Residues: CASRSVLSYEQYF.

The genes are TRBV11-2 and TRBJ2-7; 7 bases map to TRBD2. The germline CDR1 and CDR2 sequences are SGHAT and FQNNGV. Trimming took 1 base from V and 4 from J; bases not matched to a gene: 7. This CDR3 contains 15 residues. CDR3 DNA sequence: TGTGCCAGCAGCTTAGCCCCGACTAGCCGGTACGAGCAGTACTTC. It encodes CASSLAPTSRYEQYF.